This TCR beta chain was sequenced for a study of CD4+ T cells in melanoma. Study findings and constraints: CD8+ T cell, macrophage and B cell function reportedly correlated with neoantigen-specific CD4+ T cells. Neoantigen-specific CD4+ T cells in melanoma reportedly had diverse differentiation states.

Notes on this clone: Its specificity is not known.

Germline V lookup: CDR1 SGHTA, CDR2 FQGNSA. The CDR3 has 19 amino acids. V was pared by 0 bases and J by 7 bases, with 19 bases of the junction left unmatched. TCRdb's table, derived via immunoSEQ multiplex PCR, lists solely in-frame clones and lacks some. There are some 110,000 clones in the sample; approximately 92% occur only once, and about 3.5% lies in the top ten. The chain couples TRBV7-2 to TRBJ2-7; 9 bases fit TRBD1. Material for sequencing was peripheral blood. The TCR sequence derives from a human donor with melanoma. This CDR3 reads CASSLALQNGTGFLREQYF. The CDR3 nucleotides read TGTGCCAGCAGCTTAGCGTTGCAAAACGGGACAGGGTTCCTACGGGAGCAGTACTTC.